Presented here are 29 T cell receptor beta chains from one specimen sequenced in a study of blood T cell repertoires in COVID-19. Libraries were prepared by immunoSEQ multiplex PCR; TCRdb keeps only in-frame clonotypes and omits some of them. The data hold around 80,000 clones, with more than 70% observed a single time. Material for sequencing was peripheral blood. Receptors originate from a man aged 45-65 years with COVID-19, enrolled during active disease.

J is TRBJ2-1 and V is TRBV7-2; TRBD2 aligns across 8 bases. Germline CDR1 and CDR2: SGHTA and FQGNSA. This CDR3 is 18 amino acids long. The V and J ends lost 2 bases and 9 bases, in that order; junction bases with no gene match: 18. CDR3 in amino acids: CASSLIGSASGRGREQFF. In nucleotides, the CDR3 is TGTGCCAGCAGCTTAATTGGGTCGGCCAGCGGGAGAGGGCGTGAGCAGTTCTTC. Full variable domain (remainder filled in from reference TRBV7-2 and TRBJ2-1): GAGVSQSPSNKVTEKGKDVELRCDPISGHTALYWYRQSLGQGLEFLIYFQGNSAPDKSGLPSDRFSAERTGGSVSTLTIQRTQQEDSAVYLCASSLIGSASGRGREQFFGPGTRLTVL.

Notes on this clone: One end of the junction is discordant with germline, which a read error may explain. The V gene is TRBV28, the J gene TRBJ2-1, with 7 bases fitting TRBD2. The CDR3 has 17 residues. Germline CDR1 and CDR2: MDHEN and SYDVKM. Written as DNA, the CDR3 is TGTGCCAGTAGTTTAGGGGTTGCGGGGGACTCCTACAATGAGCAGTTCTTC. This translates into CASSLGVAGDSYNEQFF.

Regarding this clone: The same CDR3 arises from other DNA sequences in this sample as well. V and J are TRBV18 and TRBJ1-5; the match to TRBD1 covers 8 bases. The CDR3 consists of 15 residues. Germline CDR1 is KGHSH and CDR2 is LQKENI. Trimming removed 3 bases from V and 4 bases from J; junction bases left unmatched: 5. As DNA, the CDR3 is TGTGCCAGCTCACCCACGACAGGGGATAATCAGCCCCAGCATTTT. Translation: CASSPTTGDNQPQHF. The full variable domain, rest sourced from reference TRBV18 and TRBJ1-5, is NAGVMQNPRHLVRRRGQEARLRCSPMKGHSHVYWYRQLPEEGLKFMVYLQKENIIDESGMPKERFSAEFPKEGPSILRIQQVVRGDSAAYFCASSPTTGDNQPQHFGDGTRLSIL.

The rearrangement uses TRBV19 and TRBJ2-5, with 7 bases fitting TRBD1. Per germline, CDR1 LNHDA and CDR2 SQIVND (reference sequence). The V segment lost 5 bases and the J segment 3 bases; nucleotides outside the gene matches: 6. This CDR3 is 14 amino acids long. The CDR3 sequence: CASSPGQRKETQYF. The CDR3 DNA reads as TGTGCCAGTAGTCCGGGACAGAGAAAAGAGACCCAGTACTTC.

Many counts were recorded for this clone. The chain combines TRBV4-3 with TRBJ2-7, with D maybe TRBD2 (6 bases). Germline assignment: CDR1 LGHNA and CDR2 YSLEER. V dropped 3 bases and J dropped 2 bases, with 14 bases sitting between them. This CDR3 region has 15 residues. CDR3 sequence (DNA): TGCGCCAGCAGCCAGTTTCTAGCGTCGGCCTACGAGCAGTACTTC. Its protein is CASSQFLASAYEQYF.

This rearrangement joins TRBV2 to TRBJ2-3, with TRBD2 matching 7 bases. CDR3 length equals 14 residues. With V trimmed by 5 bases and J by 1 base, 3 bases remained unmatched. Germline loops: CDR1 SNHLY, CDR2 FYNNEI. The CDR3: CASSRLAGTDTQYF. The CDR3 DNA is TGTGCCAGCAGTCGGCTAGCGGGCACAGATACGCAGTATTTT.

The J gene is TRBJ2-3, the V gene TRBV2; 9 bases align to TRBD2. The germline gives CDR1 SNHLY, CDR2 FYNNEI. V was clipped by 4 bases and J by 0 bases; unmatched bases: 2. The length of the CDR3 is 15 residues. In DNA, the CDR3 is TGTGCCAGCAGTGGGACTAGCGCCAGCACAGATACGCAGTATTTT. Its protein is CASSGTSASTDTQYF.

The CDR3 bases are TGCAGCGTTGTAGACGGGGGATACACAGATACGCAGTATTTT. Encoded protein: CSVVDGGYTDTQYF. The chain links TRBV29-1 to TRBJ2-3; tentatively, D is TRBD2 (6 bases). Germline loops: CDR1 SQVTM, CDR2 ANQGSEA. This CDR3 region has 14 residues. Trimming removed 4 bases from V and 2 bases from J, with 13 bases in between.

The chain joins TRBV5-5 to TRBJ1-4; 7 nucleotides line up with TRBD1. This CDR3 contains 14 residues. The trim removed 6 bases at V and 8 bases at J, leaving 10 bases unmatched. CDR1 is SGHKS, CDR2 YYEKEE, per germline (reference sequence). The CDR3 is CASISTGAGEKLFF. The CDR3 DNA is TGTGCCAGCATCAGCACAGGGGCGGGGGAAAAACTGTTTTTT.

This chain joins TRBV30 and TRBJ2-3; D is possibly TRBD2 (5 bases). The CDR3 totals 12 residues. Trimming shortened V by 1 base and J by 5 bases, and 7 bases separated the two germline ends. Germline V gene data show CDR1 as GTSNPN and CDR2 as SVGIG (reference sequence). CDR3 protein: CAWSGRVDTQYF. As DNA, the CDR3 is TGTGCCTGGAGTGGGCGGGTAGATACGCAGTATTTT.

V usage is TRBV25-1 and J usage is TRBJ2-1; TRBD2 is a possible D gene (7 bases). The V end lost 5 bases, the J end lost 7 bases, and 15 bases lay between the germline ends. Per the germline V gene, CDR1 is MGHDK and CDR2 is SYGVNS. The CDR3 extends over 14 amino acids. In nucleotides, the CDR3 is TGTGCCAGCAGTCCAGCGGGAAGGGGGAATGAGCAGTTCTTC. Translated: CASSPAGRGNEQFF.

The DNA of the CDR3 is TGTGCCAGCAGCTCCCAGACAGGGGTCACTGAGCAGTTCTTC. Amino acid sequence: CASSSQTGVTEQFF. The rearrangement joins TRBV5-5 to TRBJ2-1, with TRBD1 matching over 8 bases. From germline, CDR1 is SGHKS and CDR2 YYEKEE (reference sequence). With V trimmed by 3 bases and J by 9 bases, 8 bases remained unmatched. The CDR3 extends over 14 amino acids.

The V and J genes are TRBV11-2 and TRBJ2-7; TRBD1 agrees at 8 bases. Germline V gene lookup returns CDR1 SGHAT and CDR2 FQNNGV. V lost 3 bases, J lost 3 bases, and 1 base stayed unmatched. This CDR3 contains 13 residues. The CDR3 DNA follows: TGTGCCAGCAGCTTTGACAGGGGCTACGAGCAGTACTTC. Its protein product is CASSFDRGYEQYF. Looking up the rest from reference TRBV11-2 and TRBJ2-7 gives the full variable domain: EAGVAQSPRYKIIEKRQSVAFWCNPISGHATLYWYQQILGQGPKLLIQFQNNGVVDDSQLPKDRFSAERLKGVDSTLKIQPAKLEDSAVYLCASSFDRGYEQYFGPGTRLTVT.

This clone has more than one count but fewer than ten. V gene TRBV5-4 combines with J gene TRBJ2-1, with D tentatively TRBD1 (6 bases). With 4 bases removed from V and 0 bases from J, the gap between germline ends came to 17 bases. This CDR3 is built from 17 residues. Germline V gene sequence: CDR1 SGHNT, CDR2 YYREEE (reference sequence). The CDR3 protein is CASSPDLTGSSYNEQFF. For the CDR3, the DNA is TGTGCCAGCAGCCCAGACCTTACAGGGAGCTCCTACAATGAGCAGTTCTTC.

This clone was detected only a few times. The chain couples TRBV4-1 to TRBJ1-2; a weak D match, TRBD1 (6 bases). V gave up 4 bases and J gave up 5 bases, with 11 bases separating them. The CDR3 has 13 amino acids. Germline V CDR1 and CDR2: MGHRA, YSYEKL. CDR3 sequence reads: CASSPQGWYGYTF. The CDR3 nucleotides are TGCGCCAGCAGCCCCCAGGGGTGGTATGGCTACACCTTC.

The chain carries TRBV19 and TRBJ2-2, with D tentatively TRBD1 (5 bases). Germline CDR1 is LNHDA and CDR2 is SQIVND (reference sequence). The CDR3 runs to 14 residues. V lost 3 bases, J lost 4 bases, and 9 bases lay in between. This CDR3 is CASSIPQGTGELFF. The CDR3 nucleotides read TGTGCCAGTAGTATTCCCCAGGGCACCGGGGAGCTGTTTTTT.

V and J are TRBV11-2 and TRBJ1-2; D may be TRBD1 (5 bases). Trimming left V 4 bases short and J 5 bases short, with 20 bases between. Germline V lookup: CDR1 SGHAT, CDR2 FQNNGV. This CDR3 is built from 16 residues. The CDR3 coding sequence is TGTGCCAGCAGCTCTTGGCTCGGGGAGGGGAAATATGGCTACACCTTC. This gives the protein CASSSWLGEGKYGYTF.

This rearrangement joins TRBV5-1 to TRBJ2-7, with D possibly TRBD1 on 6 matching bases. The germline gives CDR1 SGHRS, CDR2 YFSETQ. V dropped 5 bases and J dropped 3 bases, with 9 bases sitting between them. This CDR3 is built from 12 residues. CDR3 loop: CASRLDSYEQYF. The CDR3 DNA follows: TGCGCCAGCAGGCTGGACAGCTACGAGCAGTACTTC. The variable domain in full, completed from reference TRBV5-1 and TRBJ2-7, reads KAGVTQTPRYLIKTRGQQVTLSCSPISGHRSVSWYQQTPGQGLQFLFEYFSETQRNKGNFPGRFSGRQFSNSRSEMNVSTLELGDSALYLCASRLDSYEQYFGPGTRLTVT.

The chain employs TRBV18 and TRBJ2-1; 13 bases align to TRBD2. There are 17 residues in the CDR3. V lost 2 bases to trimming and J lost 6 bases; unmatched junction nucleotides: 7. CDR1 and CDR2 (germline): KGHSH, LQKENI. The CDR3 spells CASSPYTGTSGINEQFF. CDR3 in DNA: TGTGCCAGCTCACCATATACCGGGACTAGCGGGATCAATGAGCAGTTCTTC.

This clone was observed once. The CDR3 coding sequence is TGTGCCAGCAGTGAAAAGATGGGGGGACAGGGTTATGGCTACACCTTC. This codes for CASSEKMGGQGYGYTF. The chain joins TRBV6-1 to TRBJ1-2; 9 bases line up with TRBD1. The CDR3 loop spans 16 amino acids. The J segment lost 5 bases and the V segment lost 2 bases, leaving 9 bases of the junction unmatched. Per the germline V gene, CDR1 is MNHNS and CDR2 is SASEGT.

This clone has only a few counts. V usage is TRBV5-1 and J usage is TRBJ2-3; D possibly corresponds to TRBD2 (5 bases). CDR1 is SGHRS, CDR2 YFSETQ, per germline. The CDR3 spans 18 residues. V lost 2 bases to trimming and J lost 2 bases, with 21 bases between them. Here the CDR3 DNA reads TGCGCCAGCAGCTTTCAGAACGCAGTAGGACTCCTCACAGATACGCAGTATTTT. It codes for CASSFQNAVGLLTDTQYF.

The chain is built from TRBV7-9 and TRBJ1-2; 10 positions agree with TRBD1. This CDR3 has 16 amino acids. The junction had 10 bases not matched to a gene; V was cut back by 1 base and J by 8 bases. The germline V gene has CDR1 SEHNR and CDR2 FQNEAQ (reference sequence). In DNA, the CDR3 is TGTGCCAGCAGCTTAGGAGGGACAGGGGAAGTTGGGGGCTACACCTTC. This codes for CASSLGGTGEVGGYTF.

V usage is TRBV6-8 and J usage is TRBJ1-5; D unresolved. Trimming took off 2 bases at V and 0 bases at J, with 11 bases between the two ends. Germline lookup yields CDR1 MNHGY and CDR2 SAAAGT. The CDR3 totals 16 residues. The CDR3 bases are TGTGCCAGCAGTTACGTTCCAGAAGATAGCAATCAGCCCCAGCATTTT. This translates into CASSYVPEDSNQPQHF.

The chain links TRBV28 to TRBJ2-1, with TRBD1 matching 10 bases. V was pared by 6 bases and J by 8 bases, with 7 bases of the junction left unmatched. CDR1 is MDHEN, CDR2 SYDVKM, per germline. The CDR3 contains 14 residues. DNA for the CDR3: TGTGCCAGCAGGCTGGACAGGGGGGGATATGAGCAGTTCTTC. Residues: CASRLDRGGYEQFF.

The chain combines TRBV7-2 with TRBJ2-7, with 9 bases lining up with TRBD2. CDR3 length: 15 residues. V trimming: 0 bases; J trimming: 4 bases; junction bases outside the gene matches: 4. Per germline, CDR1 SGHTA and CDR2 FQGNSA. The CDR3 nucleotides read TGTGCCAGCAGCTTAGCCGGGACTAGCAGTTACGAGCAGTACTTC. Its translation: CASSLAGTSSYEQYF.

The chain recombines TRBV6-1 with TRBJ2-1; D gene unclear. V dropped 2 bases and J dropped 4 bases, with 15 bases sitting between them. Germline assignment: CDR1 MNHNS and CDR2 SASEGT. This CDR3 has 16 residues. In nucleotides, the CDR3 is TGTGCCAGCAGTGAAACGGTTGGGCAGACGTACAATGAGCAGTTCTTC. Encoded protein: CASSETVGQTYNEQFF.

The chain recombines TRBV24-1 with TRBJ2-5; D may be TRBD1 (6 bases). The CDR3 consists of 15 residues. Per germline, CDR1 KGHDR and CDR2 SFDVKD. V was clipped by 2 bases and J by 4 bases, with 13 bases between them. The CDR3 DNA follows: TGTGCCACCAGTGATTCCCGGGGACATGGAGAGACCCAGTACTTC. Amino acids: CATSDSRGHGETQYF.

The V gene is TRBV4-3, the J gene TRBJ1-5; D ambiguous. Germline CDR1 is LGHNA and CDR2 is YSLEER. V was clipped by 4 bases and J by 5 bases, with 9 bases between them. The CDR3 is 13 residues long. CDR3 in DNA: TGCGCCAGCAGCCGCAACCCGGATCAGCCCCAGCATTTT. Translating gives CASSRNPDQPQHF.

This clone qualifies as medium-sized (0.01 to 0.1%). This CDR3 is CASSDSSGSYNEQFF. CDR3 DNA: TGTGCCAGCAGTGACTCTAGCGGCTCCTACAATGAGCAGTTCTTC. The chain combines TRBV6-4 with TRBJ2-1; D may be TRBD2 (6 bases). Germline CDR1 reads MRHNA; CDR2 reads SNTAGT. V was pared by 0 bases and J by 0 bases, with 6 bases between. The CDR3 is made up of 15 amino acids.